Each of the 16 T cell receptor beta chains below was sequenced from the same sample in a study of human T cells and chemical hapten exposure. Time point of the sample: patch test 1, 2 weeks after DPC sensitization. Treatment here: therapeutic diphenylcyclopropenone sensitization with weekly scalp DPC. Via MiXCR, TCRdb re-called the RACE reads, giving one row per CDR3 protein. The repertoire has about 380,000 distinct CDR3 sequences, more than 4.5% of them found once; the top ten carry roughly 2.4%. Here the sequenced sample was whole blood, taken in connection with sensitization to the hapten diphenylcyclopropenone (DPC). Every receptor here comes from a woman between 45 and 65 years old with alopecia areata. Some clones in this sample may be carry-over from other donors' samples.

This clonotype was seen at least ten times. The chain joins TRBV2 to TRBJ1-6; no clear D. The CDR3 runs 14 residues. CDR1 and CDR2 from the germline V gene are SNHLY and FYNNEI. Trimming stripped 4 bases from V and 9 bases from J, with 13 bases between. CDR3 residues: CASSGTEGGSPLHF. Here the CDR3 DNA reads TGTGCCAGCAGTGGGACCGAGGGCGGTTCACCCCTCCACTTT. Combining the CDR3 with reference TRBV2 and TRBJ1-6 gives the whole variable domain EPEVTQTPSHQVTQMGQEVILRCVPISNHLYFYWYRQILGQKVEFLVSFYNNEISEKSEIFDDQFSVERPDGSNFTLKIRSTKLEDSAMYFCASSGTEGGSPLHFGNGTRLTVT.

This chain connects TRBV6-1 to TRBJ1-1; D may be TRBD1 (5 bases). With 2 bases removed from V and 4 bases from J, the gap between germline ends came to 17 bases. Germline values: CDR1 MNHNS, CDR2 SASEGT. This CDR3 has 16 amino acids. DNA for the CDR3: TGTGCCAGCAGTGAATTGCCAGGGAGGGCGAGCACTGAAGCTTTCTTT. Translating gives CASSELPGRASTEAFF.

This clonotype was recorded many times. This sequence joins TRBV29-1 and TRBJ1-5; D uncertain. The germline gives CDR1 SQVTM, CDR2 ANQGSEA. The ends were cut back, 4 bases at V and 4 bases at J, with 8 bases in the middle. There are 12 residues in the CDR3. CDR3: CSVGGLNQPQHF. CDR3 bases: TGCAGCGTTGGTGGGTTAAATCAGCCCCAGCATTTT. Using reference TRBV29-1 and TRBJ1-5 for the parts outside the CDR3, the full variable domain is SAVISQKPSRDICQRGTSLTIQCQVDSQVTMMFWYRQQPGQSLTLIATANQGSEATYESGFVIDKFPISRPNLTFSTLTVSNMSPEDSSIYLCSVGGLNQPQHFGDGTRLSIL.

This clonotype occurred many times. This rearrangement joins TRBV4-3 to TRBJ2-3, with 10 bases lining up with TRBD2. V dropped 3 bases and J dropped 14; count of bases not matched to a gene: 20. The germline V gene has CDR1 LGHNA and CDR2 YSLEER. This CDR3 contains 17 residues. Written as DNA, the CDR3 is TGCGCCAGCAGCCAGGCAATAGCGGGAGGCCTAGACGGTCTCCCGTATTTT. Its translation: CASSQAIAGGLDGLPYF.

This clonotype was seen more than once but under ten times. The chain has TRBV12-3 or TRBV12-4 and TRBJ2-5, with D possibly being TRBD2 (5 bases). This CDR3 contains 14 residues. V was shortened by 3 bases and J by 5 bases, with 13 bases between the two germline ends. As DNA, the CDR3 is TGTGCCAGCAGTTTTGCCACGGAGGCGGAGACCCAGTACTTC. It codes for CASSFATEAETQYF.

This clonotype was counted at least ten times. The V and J genes are TRBV10-3 and TRBJ1-3; TRBD1 matches at 7 bases. V shed 2 bases, J shed 0 bases, and the junction held 7 bases outside the gene matches. The V gene's germline CDR1 is ENHRY and CDR2 SYGVKD. CDR3 length equals 17 residues. The CDR3 DNA sequence: TGTGCCATCAGTGAGCCTGACAGGGCTATCTCTGGAAACACCATATATTTT. Protein sequence: CAISEPDRAISGNTIYF.

This chain links TRBV10-3 with TRBJ2-1, with 10 bases fitting TRBD2. The V and J ends lost 5 bases and 7 bases, in that order; junction bases with no gene match: 5. CDR1 ENHRY and CDR2 SYGVKD come from the germline V gene. CDR3 size: 14 residues. The CDR3 sequence is CAISLAGEENEQFF. Here the CDR3 DNA reads TGTGCCATCAGTCTAGCGGGAGAGGAGAATGAGCAGTTCTTC.

This chain connects TRBV7-2 to TRBJ1-5, with 7 bases identical to TRBD1. V trimming: 5 bases; J trimming: 4 bases; junction bases outside the gene matches: 5. CDR3 length: 14 amino acids. Germline lookup yields CDR1 SGHTA and CDR2 FQGNSA. CDR3 bases: TGTGCCAGCAGCACAGGGACAGTTAATCAGCCCCAGCATTTT. It is translated as CASSTGTVNQPQHF.

This clonotype was found many times. This chain connects TRBV15 to TRBJ2-5, with D unclear. Trimming pared 0 bases from V and 5 bases from J, leaving 1 base between. The CDR3 runs to 11 residues. Per germline, CDR1 LNHNV and CDR2 YYDKDF (reference sequence). CDR3 protein: CATSRDETQYF. CDR3 nucleotides: TGTGCCACCAGCAGAGATGAGACCCAGTACTTC.

The sample holds many counts of this clonotype. The V and J genes are TRBV12-3 or TRBV12-4 and TRBJ2-2; D remains ambiguous. V gave up 3 bases and J gave up 4 bases, with 12 bases separating them. CDR3 length: 15 residues. CDR3 coding DNA: TGTGCCAGCAGTTTGAGGATGGGATCCACCGGGGAGCTGTTTTTT. It yields the protein CASSLRMGSTGELFF.

This clonotype has a count of ten or more. The chain is built from TRBV3-1 and TRBJ2-5; D may be TRBD1 or TRBD2 (5 bases each). This CDR3 region has 14 residues. V was shortened by 0 bases and J by 4 bases, with 9 bases between the two germline ends. Germline loops: CDR1 LGHDT, CDR2 YNNKEL (reference sequence). Here the CDR3 reads CASSQESRGETQYF. DNA for the CDR3: TGTGCCAGCAGCCAAGAATCGAGGGGAGAGACCCAGTACTTC.

The V gene is TRBV27, the J gene TRBJ2-7; maybe TRBD1 (5 bases). The germline V and J ends were trimmed by 6 bases and 2 bases, with 14 bases remaining between them. Germline-derived CDR1 and CDR2 are MNHEY and SMNVEV (reference sequence). The CDR3 length is 14 residues. The CDR3 loop reads CASRADRITYEQYF. DNA of the CDR3: TGTGCCAGCAGGGCCGACAGAATAACCTACGAGCAGTACTTC.

Many counts were recorded for this clonotype. This rearrangement joins TRBV10-3 to TRBJ2-5, with 9 bases aligning to TRBD2. The junction had 9 bases not matched to a gene; V was cut back by 3 bases and J by 4 bases. CDR1 is ENHRY and CDR2 is SYGVKD in the germline V gene. The CDR3 is 16 residues long. CDR3 in amino acids: CAISDQAGGRGETQYF. The CDR3 DNA sequence: TGTGCCATCAGTGACCAAGCGGGAGGACGCGGAGAGACCCAGTACTTC.

The table lists this clonotype with many counts. The chain links TRBV27 to TRBJ2-2; D gene uncertain. This CDR3 has 13 amino acids. Trimming took 6 bases from V and 4 from J, leaving 9 bases between them. Per germline, CDR1 MNHEY and CDR2 SMNVEV (reference sequence). CDR3 protein: CASSRTVTGELFF. Here the CDR3 DNA reads TGTGCCAGCAGCCGGACGGTCACCGGGGAGCTGTTTTTT.

This clonotype was picked up many times. The genes are TRBV20-1 and TRBJ1-4, with 11 nucleotides matching TRBD1. The length of the CDR3 is 15 residues. The V gene's germline CDR1 is DFQATT and CDR2 SNEGSKA (reference sequence). The V segment lost 1 base and the J segment 4 bases; nucleotides outside the gene matches: 2. CDR3 amino acids: CSARGTGGYNEKLFF. The CDR3 DNA is TGCAGTGCTAGAGGGACAGGGGGCTATAATGAAAAACTGTTTTTT.

Many counts were recorded for this clonotype. The chain joins TRBV6-6 to TRBJ2-1; 11 nucleotides line up with TRBD2. This CDR3 has 17 amino acids. Looked up from germline, CDR1 is MNHNY and CDR2 is SVGAGI (reference sequence). J was trimmed by 4 bases and V by 4 bases; bases with no gene match: 9. CDR3 protein: CASSSGSGGGYYNEQFF. In nucleotides, the CDR3 is TGTGCCAGCAGTTCGGGTAGCGGGGGGGGTTATTACAATGAGCAGTTCTTC.